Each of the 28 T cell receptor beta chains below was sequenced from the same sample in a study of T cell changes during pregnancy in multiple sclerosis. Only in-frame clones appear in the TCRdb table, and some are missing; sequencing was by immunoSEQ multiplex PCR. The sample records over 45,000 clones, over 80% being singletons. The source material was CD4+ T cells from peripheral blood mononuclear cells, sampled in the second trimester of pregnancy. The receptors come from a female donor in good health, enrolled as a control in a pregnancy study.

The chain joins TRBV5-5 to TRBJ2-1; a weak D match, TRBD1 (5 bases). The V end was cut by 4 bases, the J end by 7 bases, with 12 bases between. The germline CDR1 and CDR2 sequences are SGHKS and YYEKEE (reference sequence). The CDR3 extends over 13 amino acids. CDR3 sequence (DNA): TGTGCCAGCAGCACGACAGAAATTAATGAGCAGTTCTTC. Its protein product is CASSTTEINEQFF.

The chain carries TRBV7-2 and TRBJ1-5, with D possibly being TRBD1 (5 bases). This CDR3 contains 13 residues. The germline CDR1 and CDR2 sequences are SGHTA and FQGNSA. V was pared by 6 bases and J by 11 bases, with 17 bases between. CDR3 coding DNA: TGTGCCAGCAGTACCGCTGGGGCCGGCTCCCAGCATTTT. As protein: CASSTAGAGSQHF.

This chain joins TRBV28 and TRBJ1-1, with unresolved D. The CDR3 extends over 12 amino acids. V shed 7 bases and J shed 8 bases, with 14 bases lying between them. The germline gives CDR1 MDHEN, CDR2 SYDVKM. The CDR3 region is CASIHGGLEAFF. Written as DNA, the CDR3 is TGTGCCAGCATTCACGGCGGATTAGAAGCTTTCTTT.

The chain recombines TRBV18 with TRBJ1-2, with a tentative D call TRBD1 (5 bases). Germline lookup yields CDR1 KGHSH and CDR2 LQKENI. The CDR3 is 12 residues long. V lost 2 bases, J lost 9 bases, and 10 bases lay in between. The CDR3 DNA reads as TGTGCCAGCTCACCAGCCGACAGTAGCTACACCTTC. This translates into CASSPADSSYTF.

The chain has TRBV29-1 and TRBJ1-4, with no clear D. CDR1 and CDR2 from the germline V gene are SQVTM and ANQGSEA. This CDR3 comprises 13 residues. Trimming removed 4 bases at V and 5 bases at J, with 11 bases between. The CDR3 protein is CSVGEQLNEKLFF. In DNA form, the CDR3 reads TGCAGCGTTGGGGAGCAGCTGAATGAAAAACTGTTTTTT.

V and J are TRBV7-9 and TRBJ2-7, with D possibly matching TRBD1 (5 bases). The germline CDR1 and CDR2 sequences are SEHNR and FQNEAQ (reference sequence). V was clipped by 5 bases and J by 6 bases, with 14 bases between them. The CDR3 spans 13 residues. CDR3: CASSDYQGSEQYF. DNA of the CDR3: TGTGCCAGCAGCGATTATCAGGGTTCCGAGCAGTACTTC. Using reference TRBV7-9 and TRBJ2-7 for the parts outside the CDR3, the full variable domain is DTGVSQNPRHKITKRGQNVTFRCDPISEHNRLYWYRQTLGQGPEFLTYFQNEAQLEKSRLLSDRFSAERPKGSFSTLEIQRTEQGDSAMYLCASSDYQGSEQYFGPGTRLTVT.

The CDR3 DNA reads as TGTGCCAGCATGAAGGGGGCTAATGAAAAACTGTTTTTT. As protein: CASMKGANEKLFF. V usage is TRBV25-1 and J usage is TRBJ1-4; D perhaps matches TRBD1 (6 bases). The CDR3 is 13 residues long. Between the trimmed V and J ends, which lost 7 bases and 3 bases, there was a span of 9 bases. CDR1 MGHDK and CDR2 SYGVNS come from the germline V gene.

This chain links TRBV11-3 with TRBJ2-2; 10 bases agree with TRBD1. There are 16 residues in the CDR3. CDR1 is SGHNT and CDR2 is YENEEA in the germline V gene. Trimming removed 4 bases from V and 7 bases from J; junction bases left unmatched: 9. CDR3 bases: TGTGCCAGCAGCTCGTTCGACAGGGGGCGCGGCGGGGAGCTGTTTTTT. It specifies CASSSFDRGRGGELFF.

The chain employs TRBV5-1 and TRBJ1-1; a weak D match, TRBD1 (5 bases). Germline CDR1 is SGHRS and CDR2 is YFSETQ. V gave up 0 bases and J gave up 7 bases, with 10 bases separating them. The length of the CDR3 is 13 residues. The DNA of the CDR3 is TGCGCCAGCAGCTTGGGTCAAAGGGGTGAAGCTTTCTTT. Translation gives CASSLGQRGEAFF.

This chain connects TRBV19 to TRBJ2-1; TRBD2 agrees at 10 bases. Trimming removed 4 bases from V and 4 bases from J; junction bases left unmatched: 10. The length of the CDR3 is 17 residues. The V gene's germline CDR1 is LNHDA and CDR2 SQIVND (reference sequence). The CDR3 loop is CASSKGGASGRYNEQFF. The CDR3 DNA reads TGTGCCAGTAGTAAGGGCGGGGCTAGCGGGAGATACAATGAGCAGTTCTTC.

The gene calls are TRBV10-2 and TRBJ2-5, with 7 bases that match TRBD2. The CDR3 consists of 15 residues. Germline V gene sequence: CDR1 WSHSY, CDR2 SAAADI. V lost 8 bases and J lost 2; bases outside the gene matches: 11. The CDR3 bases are TGCGCCAGCCTATCACGTGCTAGCGGACAAGAGACCCAGTACTTC. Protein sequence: CASLSRASGQETQYF.

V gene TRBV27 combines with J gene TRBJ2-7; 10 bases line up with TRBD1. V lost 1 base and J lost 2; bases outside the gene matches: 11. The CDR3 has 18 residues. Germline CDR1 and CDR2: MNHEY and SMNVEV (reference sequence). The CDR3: CASSLYSGSGTGAYEQYF. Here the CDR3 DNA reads TGTGCCAGCAGTTTATATAGCGGATCCGGGACAGGGGCCTACGAGCAGTACTTC.

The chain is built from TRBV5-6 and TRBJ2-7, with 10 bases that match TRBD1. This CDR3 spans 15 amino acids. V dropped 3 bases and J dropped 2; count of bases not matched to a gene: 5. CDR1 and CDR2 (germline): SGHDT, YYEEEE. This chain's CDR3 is CASSYGQGGTYEQYF. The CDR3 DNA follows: TGTGCCAGCAGCTACGGACAGGGGGGCACCTACGAGCAGTACTTC.

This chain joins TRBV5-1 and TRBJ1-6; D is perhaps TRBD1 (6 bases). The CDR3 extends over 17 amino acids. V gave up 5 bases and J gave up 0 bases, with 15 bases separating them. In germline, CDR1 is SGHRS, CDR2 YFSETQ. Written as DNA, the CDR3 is TGCGCCAGCAGGGGGGCCTCGTCGAGCTCCTATAATTCACCCCTCCACTTT. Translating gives CASRGASSSSYNSPLHF. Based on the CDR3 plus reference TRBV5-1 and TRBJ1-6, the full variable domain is KAGVTQTPRYLIKTRGQQVTLSCSPISGHRSVSWYQQTPGQGLQFLFEYFSETQRNKGNFPGRFSGRQFSNSRSEMNVSTLELGDSALYLCASRGASSSSYNSPLHFGNGTRLTVT.

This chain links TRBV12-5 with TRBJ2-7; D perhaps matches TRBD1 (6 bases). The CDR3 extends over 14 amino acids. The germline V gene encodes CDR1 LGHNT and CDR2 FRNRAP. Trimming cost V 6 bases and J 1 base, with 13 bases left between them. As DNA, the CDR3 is TGTGCTAGTGGACCTAGGACAGCGTCCTACGAGCAGTACTTC. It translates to CASGPRTASYEQYF.

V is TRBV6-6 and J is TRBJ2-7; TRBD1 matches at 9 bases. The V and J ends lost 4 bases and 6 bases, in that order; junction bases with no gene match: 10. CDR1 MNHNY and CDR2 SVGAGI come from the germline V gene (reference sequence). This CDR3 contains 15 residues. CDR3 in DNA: TGTGCCAGCAGTTCCGCCGGGACAGGGCATCCCGAGCAGTACTTC. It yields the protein CASSSAGTGHPEQYF.

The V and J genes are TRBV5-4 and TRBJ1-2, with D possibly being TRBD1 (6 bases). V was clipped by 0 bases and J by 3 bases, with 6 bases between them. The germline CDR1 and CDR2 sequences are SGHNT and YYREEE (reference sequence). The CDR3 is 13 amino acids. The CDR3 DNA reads TGTGCCAGCAGCTTGGCAGGGGACTATGGCTACACCTTC. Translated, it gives CASSLAGDYGYTF.

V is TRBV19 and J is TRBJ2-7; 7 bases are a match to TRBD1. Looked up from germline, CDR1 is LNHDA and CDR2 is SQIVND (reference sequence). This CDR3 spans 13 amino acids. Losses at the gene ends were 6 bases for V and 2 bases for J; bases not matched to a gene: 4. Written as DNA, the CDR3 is TGTGCCAGTAGCGAGGGGGCCCCCTACGAGCAGTACTTC. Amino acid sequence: CASSEGAPYEQYF.

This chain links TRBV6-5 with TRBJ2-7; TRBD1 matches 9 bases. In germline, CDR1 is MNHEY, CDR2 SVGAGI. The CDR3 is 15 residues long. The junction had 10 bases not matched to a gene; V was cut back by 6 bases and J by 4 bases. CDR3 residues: CASSQGTGWWYEQYF. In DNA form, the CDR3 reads TGTGCCAGCAGCCAGGGGACAGGGTGGTGGTACGAGCAGTACTTC.

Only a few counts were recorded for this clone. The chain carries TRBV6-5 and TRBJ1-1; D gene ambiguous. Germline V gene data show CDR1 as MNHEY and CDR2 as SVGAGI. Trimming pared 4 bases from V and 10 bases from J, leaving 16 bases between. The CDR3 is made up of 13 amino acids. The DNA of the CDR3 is TGTGCCAGCAGTTGGTCTGGAGTCGCTGTAGCTTTCTTT. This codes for CASSWSGVAVAFF.

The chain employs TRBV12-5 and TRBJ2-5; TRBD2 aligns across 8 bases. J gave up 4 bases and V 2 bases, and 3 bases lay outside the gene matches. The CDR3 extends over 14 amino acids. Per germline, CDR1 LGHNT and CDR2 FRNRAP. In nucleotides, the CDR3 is TGTGCTAGTGGTTTGCGGGAGGGCCGAGAGACCCAGTACTTC. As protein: CASGLREGRETQYF.

This chain's CDR3 is CASSRQRSSGANVLTF. Here the CDR3 DNA reads TGTGCCAGCTCACGACAGAGAAGCTCTGGGGCCAACGTCCTGACTTTC. The V call is TRBV18, the J call TRBJ2-6, with D possibly TRBD1 on 5 matching bases. The CDR3 totals 16 residues. V lost 4 bases and J 0 bases, leaving 10 bases between the germline ends. Germline CDR1 KGHSH, CDR2 LQKENI.

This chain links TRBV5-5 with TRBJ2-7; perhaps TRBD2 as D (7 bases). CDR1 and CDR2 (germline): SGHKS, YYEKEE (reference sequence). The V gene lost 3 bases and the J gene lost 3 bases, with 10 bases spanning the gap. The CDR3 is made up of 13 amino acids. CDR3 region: CASSSGGHYEQYF. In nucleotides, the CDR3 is TGTGCCAGCAGCTCCGGGGGGCACTACGAGCAGTACTTC.

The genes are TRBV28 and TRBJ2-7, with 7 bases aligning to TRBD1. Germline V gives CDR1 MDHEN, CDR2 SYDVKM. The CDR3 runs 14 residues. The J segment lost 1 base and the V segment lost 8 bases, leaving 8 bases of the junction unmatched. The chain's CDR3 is CASRLGTASYEQYF. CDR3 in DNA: TGTGCCAGCCGGCTCGGGACAGCTTCCTACGAGCAGTACTTC.

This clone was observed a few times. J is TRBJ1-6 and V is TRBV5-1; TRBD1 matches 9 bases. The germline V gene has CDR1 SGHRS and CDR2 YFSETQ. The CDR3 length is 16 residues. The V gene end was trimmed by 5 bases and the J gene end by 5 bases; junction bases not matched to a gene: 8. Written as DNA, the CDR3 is TGCGCCAGCAGTCATACCGGGACAGGGAATAATTCACCCCTCCACTTT. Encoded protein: CASSHTGTGNNSPLHF. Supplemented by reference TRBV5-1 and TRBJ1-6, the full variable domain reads KAGVTQTPRYLIKTRGQQVTLSCSPISGHRSVSWYQQTPGQGLQFLFEYFSETQRNKGNFPGRFSGRQFSNSRSEMNVSTLELGDSALYLCASSHTGTGNNSPLHFGNGTRLTVT.

The CDR3 loop is CASSYAGGPTDTQYF. The DNA for the CDR3 is TGTGCCAGCAGTTATGCGGGAGGCCCCACAGATACGCAGTATTTT. The V and J genes are TRBV6-5 and TRBJ2-3; 8 positions match TRBD2. Germline V gives CDR1 MNHEY, CDR2 SVGAGI. The CDR3 loop spans 15 amino acids. The J segment lost 2 bases and the V segment lost 3 bases, leaving 4 bases of the junction unmatched.

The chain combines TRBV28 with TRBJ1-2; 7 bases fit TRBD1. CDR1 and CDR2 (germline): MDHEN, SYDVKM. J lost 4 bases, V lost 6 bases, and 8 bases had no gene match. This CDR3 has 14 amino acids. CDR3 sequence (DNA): TGTGCCAGCAGCCCAGGGACAGCACTCTATGGCTACACCTTC. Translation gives CASSPGTALYGYTF.

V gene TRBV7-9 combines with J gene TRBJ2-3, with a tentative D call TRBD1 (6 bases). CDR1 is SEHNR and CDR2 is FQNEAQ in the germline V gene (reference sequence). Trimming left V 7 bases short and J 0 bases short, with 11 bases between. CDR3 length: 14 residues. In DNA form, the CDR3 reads TGTGCCAGCACTGGGACATCTAGCACAGATACGCAGTATTTT. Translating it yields CASTGTSSTDTQYF.